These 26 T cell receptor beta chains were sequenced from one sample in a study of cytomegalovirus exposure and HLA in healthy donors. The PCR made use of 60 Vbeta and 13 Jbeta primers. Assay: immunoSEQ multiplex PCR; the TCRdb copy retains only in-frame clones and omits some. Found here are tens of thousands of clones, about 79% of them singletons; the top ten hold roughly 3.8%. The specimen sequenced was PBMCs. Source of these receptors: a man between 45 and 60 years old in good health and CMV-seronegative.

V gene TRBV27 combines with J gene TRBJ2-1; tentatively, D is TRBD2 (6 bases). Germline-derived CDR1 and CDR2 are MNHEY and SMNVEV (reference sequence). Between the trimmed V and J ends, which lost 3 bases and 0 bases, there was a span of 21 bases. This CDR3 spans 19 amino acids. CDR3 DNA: TGTGCCAGCAGTTTCCCGAGGGGTAGCGGAACATACTCCTACAATGAGCAGTTCTTC. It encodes CASSFPRGSGTYSYNEQFF.

The CDR3: CASSLGRGGREAFF. The CDR3 bases are TGCGCCAGCAGCTTGGGTAGGGGGGGCCGTGAAGCTTTCTTT. This rearrangement joins TRBV5-1 to TRBJ1-1, with D maybe TRBD1 (6 bases). The V and J ends lost 0 bases and 7 bases respectively, with 13 bases between them. Looked up from germline, CDR1 is SGHRS and CDR2 is YFSETQ. The CDR3 extends over 14 amino acids.

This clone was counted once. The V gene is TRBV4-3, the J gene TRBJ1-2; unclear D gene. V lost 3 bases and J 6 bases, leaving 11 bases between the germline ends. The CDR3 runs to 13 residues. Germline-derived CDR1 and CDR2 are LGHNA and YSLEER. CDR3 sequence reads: CASSQLFSHGYTF. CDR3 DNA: TGCGCCAGCAGCCAGCTATTTAGTCATGGCTACACCTTC.

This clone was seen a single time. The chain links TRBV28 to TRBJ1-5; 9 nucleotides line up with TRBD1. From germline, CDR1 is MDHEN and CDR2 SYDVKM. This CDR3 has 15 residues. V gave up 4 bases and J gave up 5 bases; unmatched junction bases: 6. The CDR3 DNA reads TGTGCCAGCAGTTCCTCCGGGACAGGGTATCAGCCCCAGCATTTT. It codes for CASSSSGTGYQPQHF.

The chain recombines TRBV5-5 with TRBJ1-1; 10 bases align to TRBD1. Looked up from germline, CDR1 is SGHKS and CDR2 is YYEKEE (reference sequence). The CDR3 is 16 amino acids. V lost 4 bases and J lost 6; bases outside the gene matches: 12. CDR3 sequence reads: CASSIRPGTGAAEAFF. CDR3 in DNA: TGTGCCAGCAGCATACGCCCCGGGACAGGGGCCGCTGAAGCTTTCTTT.

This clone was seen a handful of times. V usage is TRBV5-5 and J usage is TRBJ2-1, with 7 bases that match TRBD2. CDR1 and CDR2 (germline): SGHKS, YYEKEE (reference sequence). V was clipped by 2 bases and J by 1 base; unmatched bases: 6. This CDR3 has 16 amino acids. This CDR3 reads CASSFNGLDSYNEQFF. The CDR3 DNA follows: TGTGCCAGCAGCTTTAACGGACTAGATTCCTACAATGAGCAGTTCTTC.

DNA for the CDR3: TGTGCCAGCAGACAGGAGGGTAACCGGCAGTACTTC. As protein: CASRQEGNRQYF. This chain links TRBV2 with TRBJ2-7; D possibly corresponds to TRBD2 (6 bases). Germline assignment: CDR1 SNHLY and CDR2 FYNNEI. Trimming left V 6 bases short and J 9 bases short, with 15 bases between. The CDR3 sequence is 12 residues long.

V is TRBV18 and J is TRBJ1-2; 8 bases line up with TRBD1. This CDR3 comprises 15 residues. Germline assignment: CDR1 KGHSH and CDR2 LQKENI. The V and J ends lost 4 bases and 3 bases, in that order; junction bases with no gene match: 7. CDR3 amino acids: CASSHTQGADYGYTF. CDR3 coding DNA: TGTGCCAGCTCACATACTCAGGGGGCGGACTATGGCTACACCTTC.

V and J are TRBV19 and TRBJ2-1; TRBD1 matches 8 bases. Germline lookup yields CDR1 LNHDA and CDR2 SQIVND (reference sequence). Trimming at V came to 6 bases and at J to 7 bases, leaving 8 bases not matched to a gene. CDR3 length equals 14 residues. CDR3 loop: CASSLKRQGNEQFF. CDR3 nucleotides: TGTGCCAGTAGCCTCAAGCGACAGGGGAATGAGCAGTTCTTC.

CDR3 loop: CASSAGSSYEQYF. DNA for the CDR3: TGTGCCAGCAGCGCTGGGAGCTCCTACGAGCAGTACTTC. The genes are TRBV9 and TRBJ2-5; D might be TRBD2 (5 bases). Matching the DNA end better, TRBJ2-7 makes the J call doubtful. The CDR3 loop spans 13 amino acids. Germline values: CDR1 SGDLS, CDR2 YYNGEE.

As DNA, the CDR3 is TGTGCCAGCAGCCTCTCCGGTCTCCTCGAGCAGTACTTC. Its translation is CASSLSGLLEQYF. The genes are TRBV6-1 and TRBJ2-7; D unclear. There are 13 residues in the CDR3. Germline loops: CDR1 MNHNS, CDR2 SASEGT. The germline V and J ends were trimmed by 6 bases and 6 bases, with 15 bases remaining between them.

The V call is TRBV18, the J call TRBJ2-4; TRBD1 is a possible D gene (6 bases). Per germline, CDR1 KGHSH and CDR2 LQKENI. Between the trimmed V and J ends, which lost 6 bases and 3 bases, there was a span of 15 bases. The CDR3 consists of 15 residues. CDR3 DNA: TGTGCCAGCTCTCCGACAGGATCGGACAAAAACATTCAGTACTTC. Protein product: CASSPTGSDKNIQYF. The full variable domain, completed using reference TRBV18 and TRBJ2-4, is NAGVMQNPRHLVRRRGQEARLRCSPMKGHSHVYWYRQLPEEGLKFMVYLQKENIIDESGMPKERFSAEFPKEGPSILRIQQVVRGDSAAYFCASSPTGSDKNIQYFGAGTRLSVL.

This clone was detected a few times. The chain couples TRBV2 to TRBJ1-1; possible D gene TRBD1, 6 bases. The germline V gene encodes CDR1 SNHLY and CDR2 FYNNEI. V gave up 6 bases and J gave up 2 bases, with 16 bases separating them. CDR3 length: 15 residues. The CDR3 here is CASRKEIQGNTEAFF. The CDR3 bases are TGTGCCAGCAGGAAGGAGATACAGGGTAACACTGAAGCTTTCTTT.

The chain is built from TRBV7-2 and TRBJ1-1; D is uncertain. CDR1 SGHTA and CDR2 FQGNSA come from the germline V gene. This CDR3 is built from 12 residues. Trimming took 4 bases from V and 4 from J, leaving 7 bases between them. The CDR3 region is CASSSSATEAFF. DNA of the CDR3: TGTGCCAGCAGCTCTAGCGCCACTGAAGCTTTCTTT.

This chain's CDR3 is CSVVVRGRVTEAFF. The CDR3, as DNA: TGCAGCGTTGTGGTGCGGGGGCGCGTAACTGAAGCTTTCTTT. The rearrangement links TRBV29-1 to TRBJ1-1, with a tentative D call TRBD1 (6 bases). The CDR3 is 14 amino acids. The V gene's germline CDR1 is SQVTM and CDR2 ANQGSEA. Trimming removed 4 bases from V and 5 bases from J, with 17 bases in between.

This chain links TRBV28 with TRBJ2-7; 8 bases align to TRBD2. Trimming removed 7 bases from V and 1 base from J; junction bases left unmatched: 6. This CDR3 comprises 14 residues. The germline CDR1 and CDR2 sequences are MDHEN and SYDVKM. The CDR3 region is CASTRAGVSYEQYF. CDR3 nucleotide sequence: TGTGCCAGCACCCGAGCGGGAGTTTCCTACGAGCAGTACTTC. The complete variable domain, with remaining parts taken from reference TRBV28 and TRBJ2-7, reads DVKVTQSSRYLVKRTGEKVFLECVQDMDHENMFWYRQDPGLGLRLIYFSYDVKMKEKGDIPEGYSVSREKKERFSLILESASTNQTSMYLCASTRAGVSYEQYFGPGTRLTVT.

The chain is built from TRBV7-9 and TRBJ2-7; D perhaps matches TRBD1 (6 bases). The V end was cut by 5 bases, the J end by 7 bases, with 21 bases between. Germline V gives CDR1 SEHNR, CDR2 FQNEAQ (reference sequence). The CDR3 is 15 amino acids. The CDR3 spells CASSTRQALREEQYF. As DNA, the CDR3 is TGTGCCAGCAGCACTAGACAGGCTCTTCGAGAGGAGCAGTACTTC.

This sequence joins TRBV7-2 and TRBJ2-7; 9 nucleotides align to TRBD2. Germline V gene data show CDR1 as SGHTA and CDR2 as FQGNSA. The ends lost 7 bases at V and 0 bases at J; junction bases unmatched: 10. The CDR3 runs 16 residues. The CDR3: CASTLSGRPFSYEQYF. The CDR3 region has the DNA TGTGCCAGCACCCTGAGCGGGAGGCCATTCTCCTACGAGCAGTACTTC.

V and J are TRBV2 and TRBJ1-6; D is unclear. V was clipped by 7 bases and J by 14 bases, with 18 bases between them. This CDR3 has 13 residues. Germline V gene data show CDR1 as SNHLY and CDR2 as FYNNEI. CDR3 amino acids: CASTEPPYPTLHF. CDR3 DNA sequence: TGTGCCAGCACCGAACCCCCGTATCCTACCCTCCACTTT.

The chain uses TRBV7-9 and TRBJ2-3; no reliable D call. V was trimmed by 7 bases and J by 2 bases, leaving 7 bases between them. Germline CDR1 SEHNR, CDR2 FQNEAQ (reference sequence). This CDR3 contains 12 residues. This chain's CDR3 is CASKRITDTQYF. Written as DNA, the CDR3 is TGTGCCAGCAAGCGCATCACAGATACGCAGTATTTT.

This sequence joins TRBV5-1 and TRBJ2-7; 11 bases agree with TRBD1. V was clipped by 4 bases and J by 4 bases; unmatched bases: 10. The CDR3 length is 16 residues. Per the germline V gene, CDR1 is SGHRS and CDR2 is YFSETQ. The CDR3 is CASSPGQGASVYEQYF. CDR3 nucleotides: TGCGCCAGCAGCCCAGGACAGGGGGCTAGTGTTTACGAGCAGTACTTC.

DNA of the CDR3: TGTGCCAGCAGCGTCGGCTCAAGGCGGGGCACTGAAGCTTTCTTT. Translating gives CASSVGSRRGTEAFF. This chain links TRBV9 with TRBJ1-1; D remains ambiguous. This CDR3 has 15 residues. CDR1 and CDR2 (germline): SGDLS, YYNGEE. The germline V and J ends were trimmed by 2 bases and 4 bases, with 15 bases remaining between them.

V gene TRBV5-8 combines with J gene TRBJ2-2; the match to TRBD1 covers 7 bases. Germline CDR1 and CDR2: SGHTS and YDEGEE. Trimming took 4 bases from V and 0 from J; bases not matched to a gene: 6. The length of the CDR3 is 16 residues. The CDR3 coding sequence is TGTGCCAGCAGCATCCGGACAGGCTCGAACACCGGGGAGCTGTTTTTT. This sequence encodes CASSIRTGSNTGELFF.

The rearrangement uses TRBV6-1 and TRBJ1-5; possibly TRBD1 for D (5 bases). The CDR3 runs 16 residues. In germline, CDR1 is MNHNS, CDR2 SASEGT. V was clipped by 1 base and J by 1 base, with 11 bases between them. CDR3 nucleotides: TGTGCCAGCAGTGAAGGTCTGACAGAGAGCAATCAGCCCCAGCATTTT. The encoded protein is CASSEGLTESNQPQHF.

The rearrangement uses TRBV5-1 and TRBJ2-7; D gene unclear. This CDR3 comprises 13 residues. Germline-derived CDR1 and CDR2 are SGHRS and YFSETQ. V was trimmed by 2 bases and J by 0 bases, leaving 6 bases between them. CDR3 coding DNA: TGCGCCAGCAGCTTTACAGACTCCTACGAGCAGTACTTC. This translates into CASSFTDSYEQYF.

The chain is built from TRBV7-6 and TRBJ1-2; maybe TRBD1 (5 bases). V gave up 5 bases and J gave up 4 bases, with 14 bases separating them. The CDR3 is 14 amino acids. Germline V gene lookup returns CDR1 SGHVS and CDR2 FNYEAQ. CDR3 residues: CASSPSDSFYGYTF. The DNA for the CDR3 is TGTGCCAGCAGCCCATCAGACAGCTTCTATGGCTACACCTTC.